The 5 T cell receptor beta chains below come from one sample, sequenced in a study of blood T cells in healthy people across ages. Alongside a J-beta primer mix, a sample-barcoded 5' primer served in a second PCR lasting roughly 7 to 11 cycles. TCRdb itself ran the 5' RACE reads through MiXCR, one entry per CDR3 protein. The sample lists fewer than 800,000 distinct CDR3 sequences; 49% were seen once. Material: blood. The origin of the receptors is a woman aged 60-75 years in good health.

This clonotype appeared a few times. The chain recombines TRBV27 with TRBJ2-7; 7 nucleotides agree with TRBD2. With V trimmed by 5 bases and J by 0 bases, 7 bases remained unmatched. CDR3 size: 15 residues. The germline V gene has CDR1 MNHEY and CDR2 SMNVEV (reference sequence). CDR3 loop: CASSKLALLSYEQYF. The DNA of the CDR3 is TGTGCCAGCAGTAAACTAGCGCTACTCTCCTACGAGCAGTACTTC.

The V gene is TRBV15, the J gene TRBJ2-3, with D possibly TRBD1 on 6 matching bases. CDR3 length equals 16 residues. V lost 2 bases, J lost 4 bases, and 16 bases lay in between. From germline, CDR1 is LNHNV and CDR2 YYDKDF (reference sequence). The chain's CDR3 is CATSRLGQRAPDTQYF. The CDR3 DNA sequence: TGTGCCACCAGCAGACTCGGACAGAGGGCCCCAGATACGCAGTATTTT.

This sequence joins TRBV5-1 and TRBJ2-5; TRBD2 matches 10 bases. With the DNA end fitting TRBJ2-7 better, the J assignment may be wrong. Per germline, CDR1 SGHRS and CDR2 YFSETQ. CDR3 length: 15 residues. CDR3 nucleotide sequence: TGCGCCAGCAGCTTCGTCACTAGCGGGACCGACGAGCAGTACTTC. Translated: CASSFVTSGTDEQYF.

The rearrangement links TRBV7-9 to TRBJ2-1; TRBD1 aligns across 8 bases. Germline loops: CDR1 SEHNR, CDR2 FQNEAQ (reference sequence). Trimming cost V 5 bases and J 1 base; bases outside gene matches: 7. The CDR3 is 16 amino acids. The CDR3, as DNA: TGTGCCAGCAGCCGGACAGGGTCCTTATCCTACAATGAGCAGTTCTTC. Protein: CASSRTGSLSYNEQFF.

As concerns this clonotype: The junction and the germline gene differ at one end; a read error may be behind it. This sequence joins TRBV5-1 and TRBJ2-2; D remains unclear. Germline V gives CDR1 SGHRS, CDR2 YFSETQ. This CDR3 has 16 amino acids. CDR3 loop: CASGLGLRSNTGELFF. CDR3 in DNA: TGCGCCAGCGGCTTGGGTCTGCGGTCGAACACCGGGGAGCTGTTTTTT. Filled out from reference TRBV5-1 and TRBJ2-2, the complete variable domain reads KAGVTQTPRYLIKTRGQQVTLSCSPISGHRSVSWYQQTPGQGLQFLFEYFSETQRNKGNFPGRFSGRQFSNSRSEMNVSTLELGDSALYLCASGLGLRSNTGELFFGEGSRLTVL.